A few counts support the clone carrying this T cell receptor beta chain. The target antigen is unknown. The sample is drawn from a study of T-cell reconstitution after alpha-beta-depleted transplantation in children. Study-level points and caveats: After transplant, at about two months, alpha-beta T cells were reportedly derived from several hundred expanded graft clones.

This sample's TCRbeta library carried unique molecular identifier barcodes. TCRdb reprocessed the PCR reads with MiXCR, giving one entry per CDR3 protein. Here the sample spans about 980,000 distinct CDR3 sequences, roughly 29% being singletons. V gave up 6 bases and J gave up 9 bases; unmatched junction bases: 6. Germline V lookup: CDR1 MNHNS, CDR2 SASEGT. This CDR3 is 13 amino acids long. The rearrangement joins TRBV6-1 to TRBJ1-5; 9 bases match TRBD1. Sequenced material: PBMCs, mostly from graft donor cells, taken 360 days after TCRalphabeta/CD19-depleted stem cell transplant. The sequence came from a boy less than two years old who had a stem cell transplant for SCID, so the T cells may come from the graft donor. The CDR3 here is CASSRTGVGPQHF. In DNA form, the CDR3 reads TGTGCCAGCAGCAGGACAGGGGTCGGGCCCCAGCATTTT.